These T cell receptor beta chains were read from a single sample in a study of T cell responses to AZD1222 COVID-19 vaccine. Method: immunoSEQ multiplex PCR; TCRdb's copy keeps in-frame clones and lacks some. The data hold roughly 55,000 clones, with nearly 90% observed a single time. Sequences were derived from peripheral blood, sampled on day 0 of AZD1222 vaccination. These receptors originate from an adult in good health. Both conserved end residues are part of each CDR3. A D gene is named only where the DNA matches it firmly. Clone size, where shown, is once, few, many, or a class for clones that have expanded.

clone_size	d_call	v_call	j_call	cdr3_nt	cdr3_aa
.	TRBD2	TRBV4-2	TRBJ2-5	TGTGCCAGCAGCCAAGAGGCTAGCGGGAGAGGAGAGACCCAGTACTTC	CASSQEASGRGETQYF
.	.	TRBV12-3/TRBV12-4	TRBJ1-6	TGTGCCAGCAGTTTTGACGGTTCACCCCTCCACTTT	CASSFDGSPLHF
.	.	TRBV4-2	TRBJ1-6	TGTGCCAGCAGCCAAGATTGGCAGGGTTGGATGTCACCCCTCCACTTT	CASSQDWQGWMSPLHF
.	.	TRBV4-1	TRBJ1-1	TGCGCCAGCAGCCCCAGGGGACTATACACTGAAGCTTTCTTT	CASSPRGLYTEAFF
.	.	TRBV19	TRBJ2-1	TGTGCCAGTAGTATCTCCGGAGCGACGTCGGGGGACAATGAGCAGTTCTTC	CASSISGATSGDNEQFF
.	TRBD1	TRBV5-4	TRBJ1-4	TGTGCCAGCAGCCGGACAGGGACTAATGAAAAACTGTTTTTT	CASSRTGTNEKLFF
.	TRBD1	TRBV9	TRBJ1-5	TGTGCCAGCAGCAAAGGACAGGTTAGCAATCAGCCCCAGCATTTT	CASSKGQVSNQPQHF
.	.	TRBV24-1	TRBJ2-1	TGTGCCACCAGTGACCCTACTCGGGACGGAGGGGTGGATGAGCAGTTCTTC	CATSDPTRDGGVDEQFF
.	TRBD1	TRBV6-5	TRBJ1-2	TGTGCCAGTAGTCCGGGACAGAAAGGCTACACCTTC	CASSPGQKGYTF
.	.	TRBV30	TRBJ1-1	TGTGCCTGGAGTAGGTTGAACACTGAAGCTTTCTTT	CAWSRLNTEAFF
.	.	TRBV19	TRBJ2-2	TGTGCCAGTAGTATAGGGATAGGGGTTCCCGGGGAGCTGTTTTTT	CASSIGIGVPGELFF
once	TRBD1	TRBV28	TRBJ1-6	TGTGCCAGCACCCCAGCCGGGACAGCCAATAATTCACCCCTCCACTTT	CASTPAGTANNSPLHF
.	TRBD1	TRBV6-5	TRBJ2-7	TGTGCCAGCAGAGCCGGGACAGGCCTCGAGCAGTACTTC	CASRAGTGLEQYF
.	TRBD1	TRBV18	TRBJ1-1	TGTGCCAGCTCACCAGGATTAAGGACAGGGGCCTCCAGAACTGAAGCTTTCTTT	CASSPGLRTGASRTEAFF
.	.	TRBV11-2	TRBJ2-1	TGTGCCAGCAGCTTAGTGGTGGGAAATGAGCAGTTCTTC	CASSLVVGNEQFF
.	TRBD1	TRBV6-5	TRBJ2-1	TGTGCCAGCAGTTCCCGGACAGGGGGTGAAAATGAGCAGTTCTTC	CASSSRTGGENEQFF
.	.	TRBV2	TRBJ2-6	TGTGCCAGCAGTGAAAGTATTGGGTCTGGGGCCAACGTCCTGACTTTC	CASSESIGSGANVLTF
.	TRBD1	TRBV3-1/TRBV3-2	TRBJ1-1	TGTGCCAGCAGCCAAGAGACAGGGGGCTTGAACACTGAAGCTTTCTTT	CASSQETGGLNTEAFF
few	.	TRBV7-3	TRBJ2-7	TGTGCCAGCAGCACACAGGACAAGATCTACGAGCAGTACTTC	CASSTQDKIYEQYF
.	TRBD1	TRBV7-9	TRBJ2-1	TGTGCCAGCAGCCACGGACAGGGAGACCTATCCTACAATGAGCAGTTCTTC	CASSHGQGDLSYNEQFF
.	.	TRBV7-2	TRBJ1-3	TGTGCCAGCAGCTTCGTTAATATTATCTCTGGAAACACCATATATTTT	CASSFVNIISGNTIYF
.	.	TRBV4-1	TRBJ1-4	TGCGCCAGCAGCCGCGAGGGTGAAAAACTGTTTTTT	CASSREGEKLFF
.	.	TRBV4-3	TRBJ2-1	TGCGCCAGCAGCCAAGACGCCAGGACTTCCTACAATGAGCAGTTCTTC	CASSQDARTSYNEQFF
.	.	TRBV30	TRBJ2-7	TGTGCCTGGAGCGGTCCGGCCTACGAGCAGTACTTC	CAWSGPAYEQYF
.	.	TRBV2	TRBJ1-5	TGTGCCAGTACAGGAAGCAATCAGCCCCAGCATTTT	CASTGSNQPQHF
.	TRBD1	TRBV15	TRBJ2-7	TGTGCCACCAGCCGAGAAGCCGGGACAGGGTACCACGAGCAGTACTTC	CATSREAGTGYHEQYF
.	TRBD1	TRBV6-5	TRBJ1-1	TGTGCCAGCAGTTACCTCCCAGGGGGCACTGAAGCTTTCTTT	CASSYLPGGTEAFF
.	.	TRBV10-3	TRBJ1-3	TGTGCCATCACCCGGGCAGGAGCCTCTGGAAACACCATATATTTT	CAITRAGASGNTIYF